This is a list of T cell receptor beta chains from one sample in a study of T cell responses to AZD1222 COVID-19 vaccine. Produced via immunoSEQ multiplex PCR; TCRdb's table is partial and in-frame only. The sample lists 140,000 or so clones, more than 80% seen once, with around 1.5% in the top ten. Sequenced material: peripheral blood, taken on day 0 of AZD1222 vaccination. The source is an adult in good health. Each CDR3 is given without its conserved first and last residue.

CDR3aa: ASSLVGGQADTQY
v_gene: TRBV11-2
j_gene: TRBJ2-3

CDR3aa: ASSLAPPLREGRRAQF
v_gene: TRBV12-1
j_gene: TRBJ2-1

CDR3aa: AINSGLNQPQH
v_gene: TRBV10-3
j_gene: TRBJ1-5

CDR3aa: ASSRNSGSRSYEQY
v_gene: TRBV4-2
j_gene: TRBJ2-7

CDR3aa: ASLRGRANEQY
v_gene: TRBV2
j_gene: TRBJ2-7

CDR3aa: ASSMDRVSPLH
v_gene: TRBV7-3
j_gene: TRBJ1-6

CDR3aa: ASSLSSHPVDTQY
v_gene: TRBV27
j_gene: TRBJ2-3

CDR3aa: ASSPNGVVFTEAF
v_gene: TRBV6-5
j_gene: TRBJ1-1

CDR3aa: ASSQDRGWGGYT
v_gene: TRBV3-1/TRBV3-2
j_gene: TRBJ1-2

CDR3aa: ASSDDWVAGGDEQF
v_gene: TRBV6-4
j_gene: TRBJ2-1

CDR3aa: ASSQRVQETQY
v_gene: TRBV12-3/TRBV12-4
j_gene: TRBJ2-5

CDR3aa: AIGGREDQPQH
v_gene: TRBV10-3
j_gene: TRBJ1-5

CDR3aa: ASSERQLLNTEAF
v_gene: TRBV6-1
j_gene: TRBJ1-1

CDR3aa: ATSREHFGSEEQY
v_gene: TRBV15
j_gene: TRBJ2-7

CDR3aa: ASSQGGKDTQY
v_gene: TRBV3-1/TRBV3-2
j_gene: TRBJ2-3

CDR3aa: AWSLTGGGYT
v_gene: TRBV30
j_gene: TRBJ1-2

CDR3aa: ASSLRGQDSDTQY
v_gene: TRBV5-8
j_gene: TRBJ2-3

CDR3aa: ATSRGPNTEAF
v_gene: TRBV15
j_gene: TRBJ1-1

CDR3aa: ASSGDRGRLNGYT
v_gene: TRBV27
j_gene: TRBJ1-2

CDR3aa: ASSSGLAGVRYEQY
v_gene: TRBV28
j_gene: TRBJ2-7

CDR3aa: ASSSRGSPLH
v_gene: TRBV2
j_gene: TRBJ1-6

CDR3aa: ASSSPTSGFSRRSTDTQY
v_gene: TRBV5-1
j_gene: TRBJ2-3

CDR3aa: ASSYHQGWITEAF
v_gene: TRBV6-6
j_gene: TRBJ1-1

CDR3aa: ASSAPTGSTEAF
v_gene: TRBV4-1
j_gene: TRBJ1-1

CDR3aa: ASSLSQFNQPQH
v_gene: TRBV27
j_gene: TRBJ1-5

CDR3aa: ASSGRTTHTEGWADTQY
v_gene: TRBV11-2
j_gene: TRBJ2-3

CDR3aa: ASTPIGGEKLF
v_gene: TRBV2
j_gene: TRBJ1-4

CDR3aa: ASSPVAGGVETQY
v_gene: TRBV28
j_gene: TRBJ2-5

CDR3aa: ASRFGSSGNTIY
v_gene: TRBV3-1/TRBV3-2
j_gene: TRBJ1-3

CDR3aa: ASWTTSGGRGSTDTQY
v_gene: TRBV5-1
j_gene: TRBJ2-3

CDR3aa: ASSVTGTESYEQY
v_gene: TRBV25-1
j_gene: TRBJ2-7

CDR3aa: ASSFRRTDTQY
v_gene: TRBV7-2
j_gene: TRBJ2-3

CDR3aa: ASSWGFGTSGYNEQF
v_gene: TRBV5-4
j_gene: TRBJ2-1

CDR3aa: ASSLTRGATEAF
v_gene: TRBV13
j_gene: TRBJ1-1

CDR3aa: ASSPGSSTDTQY
v_gene: TRBV6-5
j_gene: TRBJ2-3

CDR3aa: ASSIPGSGANVLT
v_gene: TRBV9
j_gene: TRBJ2-6

CDR3aa: ASSPRWGGANYGYT
v_gene: TRBV27
j_gene: TRBJ1-2

CDR3aa: ASSSENSSYNEQF
v_gene: TRBV5-1
j_gene: TRBJ2-1

CDR3aa: ASSLDSNTGELF
v_gene: TRBV11-3
j_gene: TRBJ2-2

CDR3aa: AWKGGQVGKLF
v_gene: TRBV30
j_gene: TRBJ1-4